A single T cell receptor (beta chain) is shown here with its context. Its antigen remains unknown. The CDR3 spans 14 residues. Deletions cut 6 bases from V and 4 bases from J, with 12 bases between. Germline V gene data show CDR1 as MNHEY and CDR2 as SMNVEV (reference sequence). TCRdb re-called the 5' RACE reads with MiXCR, one entry per CDR3 protein. The sample includes 90,000 to 120,000 distinct CDR3 sequences, about 15% of them seen just once. The data belong to a study of T-cell memory formation after mild COVID-19. General study findings and limits: Pre-infection memory held some responding clones, suggesting pre-existing cross-reactive T cells responded.

The rearrangement joins TRBV27 to TRBJ1-4; a possible D gene is TRBD1 (6 bases). The receptor was isolated from a young man who had mild COVID-19 (a few samples of this study predate the infection). Cell type and time point are not known. The specimen sequenced was PBMCs or a T cell subset sorted from them (not recorded which). Here the CDR3 DNA reads TGTGCCAGCAGGGACAGTGACCATAATGAAAAACTGTTTTTT. Translated: CASRDSDHNEKLFF.